The clone carrying this T cell receptor beta chain was seen a handful of times. No antigen is known for it. This sample is drawn from a study of cytomegalovirus exposure and HLA in healthy donors. Study at large: A prior study identified 117 million unique TCR beta sequences from 180 million or so T cells. General observations from the study: Later, an analysis showed that TCR beta chains associated with HLA were more clonally expanded than others that were equally common. Usually a TCR sequence was rare, but some public TCRs were found in many donors.

The PCR was carried out with 60 Vbeta primers and 13 Jbeta primers. This table comes from immunoSEQ multiplex PCR, and its TCRdb copy is limited to in-frame clones, with some not included. The sample lists about 160,000 clones; around three quarters were seen once. The germline CDR1 and CDR2 sequences are SGHNT and YYREEE (reference sequence). CDR3 length: 14 residues. Trimming took 4 bases from V and 8 from J, leaving 16 bases between them. V is TRBV5-4 and J is TRBJ2-1, with D maybe TRBD1 (6 bases). Source material: PBMCs. This sequence originates from a man between 35 and 55 years old in good health and CMV-seropositive. CDR3: CASSPRGGRHEQFF. The CDR3 DNA sequence: TGTGCCAGCAGCCCCCGTGGGGGCCGGCATGAGCAGTTCTTC.